This TCR beta chain was profiled in a study of shared clonotypes between healthy human individuals. Turning to the study itself: The people who gave samples were a couple of women and three men aged 18 to 49.

Overall study findings and caveats: Genetic and exposure-history diversity was limited by the few donors. Generation probabilities of non-shared clonotypes were lower (relative to those shared by all four donors).

CDR1 and CDR2 (germline): MRHNA, SNTAGT. V shed 2 bases and J shed 0 bases, with 13 bases lying between them. The CDR3 runs to 16 residues. Naivety among CD8 cells was defined by CD45RO negativity and positive CCR7 selection, thereby excluding terminally differentiated effector memory CD45RA+ cells. Replicate PCRs from sorted subsets contained about 0.2 ug DNA, which is around 29,000 T cell genomes. Produced via immunoSEQ multiplex PCR; TCRdb's table is partial and in-frame only. In the table there are around 2.1 million clones, more than 85% of which are singletons. As to this clone: What it binds is not known.

This chain uses TRBV6-4 with TRBJ1-2; D perhaps matches TRBD1 (6 bases). This TCR was sampled from a man aged 18 to 29 in good health. Some clones in this sample may be carry-over from other donors' samples. The specimen sequenced was naive CD8+ T cells from PBMCs. The chain's CDR3 is CASSDGGTIANYGYTF. The CDR3 nucleotides are TGTGCCAGCAGTGACGGGGGCACTATAGCTAACTATGGCTACACCTTC.